A selection of T cell receptor beta chains follows, all from one sample in a study of cytomegalovirus exposure and HLA in healthy donors. This table comes from immunoSEQ multiplex PCR, and its TCRdb copy is limited to in-frame clones, with some not included. Here the sample spans nearly 110,000 clones, 75% being singletons. Sequenced input: PBMCs. The receptors were sampled from a middle-aged man in good health and CMV-seronegative. Each CDR3 is given with its conserved first and last residue. The D gene is left open where the match is weak. A row's size may be missing; if present it is once, few, many or a size class.

D gene: TRBD1; clone size: -; V gene: TRBV5-1; J gene: TRBJ2-7; CDR3 DNA: TGCGCCAGCAGCCTGCGACAGGGCCCCTACGAGCAGTACTTC; CDR3 protein: CASSLRQGPYEQYF
D gene: TRBD1; clone size: -; V gene: TRBV19; J gene: TRBJ2-2; CDR3 DNA: TGTGCCAGTAGGGTGACAGGGATCGGGGAGCTGTTTTTT; CDR3 protein: CASRVTGIGELFF
D gene: -; clone size: -; V gene: TRBV5-6; J gene: TRBJ1-3; CDR3 DNA: TGTGCCAGCAATGGGGGGACGGAGCCTGGAAACACCATATATTTT; CDR3 protein: CASNGGTEPGNTIYF
D gene: -; clone size: -; V gene: TRBV29-1; J gene: TRBJ2-7; CDR3 DNA: TGCAGCGTTGAAGGCAGCTACGAGCAGTACTTC; CDR3 protein: CSVEGSYEQYF
D gene: TRBD1; clone size: -; V gene: TRBV7-7; J gene: TRBJ2-7; CDR3 DNA: TGTGCCAGCAGCTTAGGTGGGGACAGGGACTCACCTAGCTCCTACGAGCAGTACTTC; CDR3 protein: CASSLGGDRDSPSSYEQYF
D gene: TRBD2; clone size: -; V gene: TRBV15; J gene: TRBJ2-4; CDR3 DNA: TGTGCCACCAGCCGCGGACTAGCGGGGGGGCTTGGGAACATTCAGTACTTC; CDR3 protein: CATSRGLAGGLGNIQYF
D gene: -; clone size: -; V gene: TRBV5-1; J gene: TRBJ1-1; CDR3 DNA: TGCGCCAGCAGCATTGGTGGCAGTGAAGCTTTCTTT; CDR3 protein: CASSIGGSEAFF
D gene: -; clone size: few; V gene: TRBV7-9; J gene: TRBJ1-2; CDR3 DNA: TGTGCCAGCAGATGGGGAGGCGCCTATGGCTACACCTTC; CDR3 protein: CASRWGGAYGYTF
D gene: -; clone size: -; V gene: TRBV5-4; J gene: TRBJ1-2; CDR3 DNA: TGTGCCAGCAGCGGAGGGGGGGCGTTGACTAACTATGGCTACACCTTC; CDR3 protein: CASSGGGALTNYGYTF
D gene: -; clone size: -; V gene: TRBV7-9; J gene: TRBJ1-1; CDR3 DNA: TGTGCCAGCAGCTTAGAGGGCGGGGGTGGCACTGAAGCTTTCTTT; CDR3 protein: CASSLEGGGGTEAFF
D gene: -; clone size: -; V gene: TRBV7-9; J gene: TRBJ1-1; CDR3 DNA: TGTGCCAGCAGCTTCCGGGTGAACACTGAAGCTTTCTTT; CDR3 protein: CASSFRVNTEAFF
D gene: -; clone size: -; V gene: TRBV11-3; J gene: TRBJ2-1; CDR3 DNA: TGTGCCAGCAGCTTGGGGCCACCCGGTTTCAATGAGCAGTTCTTC; CDR3 protein: CASSLGPPGFNEQFF
D gene: -; clone size: -; V gene: TRBV6-5; J gene: TRBJ1-1; CDR3 DNA: TGTGCCAGCAGTTACTCTTACGGTGACACTGAAGCTTTCTTT; CDR3 protein: CASSYSYGDTEAFF
D gene: TRBD2; clone size: -; V gene: TRBV6-1; J gene: TRBJ2-5; CDR3 DNA: TGTGCCATCCGGGGGGGTAGACAAGAGACCCAGTACTTC; CDR3 protein: CAIRGGRQETQYF
D gene: TRBD2; clone size: -; V gene: TRBV4-1; J gene: TRBJ2-2; CDR3 DNA: TGCGCCAGCAGCCCGGGACTAGCGGGGGCCGGGGAGCTGTTTTTT; CDR3 protein: CASSPGLAGAGELFF